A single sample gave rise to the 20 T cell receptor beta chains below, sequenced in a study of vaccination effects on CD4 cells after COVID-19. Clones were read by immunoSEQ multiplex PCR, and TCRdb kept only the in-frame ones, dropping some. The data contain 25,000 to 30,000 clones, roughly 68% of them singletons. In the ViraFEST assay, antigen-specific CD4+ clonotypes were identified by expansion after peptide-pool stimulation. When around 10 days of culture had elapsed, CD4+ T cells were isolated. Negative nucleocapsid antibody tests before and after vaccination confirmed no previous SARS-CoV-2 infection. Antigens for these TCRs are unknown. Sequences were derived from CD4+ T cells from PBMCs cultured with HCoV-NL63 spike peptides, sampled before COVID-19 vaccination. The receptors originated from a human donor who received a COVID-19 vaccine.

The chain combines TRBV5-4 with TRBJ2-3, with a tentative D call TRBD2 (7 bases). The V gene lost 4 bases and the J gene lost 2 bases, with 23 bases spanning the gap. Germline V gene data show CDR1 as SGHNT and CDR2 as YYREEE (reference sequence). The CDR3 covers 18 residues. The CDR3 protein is CASSPGGAGIAVTDTQYF. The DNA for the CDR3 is TGTGCCAGCAGCCCTGGGGGGGCAGGGATTGCGGTCACAGATACGCAGTATTTT.

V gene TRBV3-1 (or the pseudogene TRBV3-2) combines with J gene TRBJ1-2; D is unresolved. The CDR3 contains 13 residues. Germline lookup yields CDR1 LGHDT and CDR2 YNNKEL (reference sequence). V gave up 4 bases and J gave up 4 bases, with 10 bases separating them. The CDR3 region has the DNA TGTGCCAGCAGCCTTGGCGGGAGCTATGGCTACACCTTC. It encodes CASSLGGSYGYTF.

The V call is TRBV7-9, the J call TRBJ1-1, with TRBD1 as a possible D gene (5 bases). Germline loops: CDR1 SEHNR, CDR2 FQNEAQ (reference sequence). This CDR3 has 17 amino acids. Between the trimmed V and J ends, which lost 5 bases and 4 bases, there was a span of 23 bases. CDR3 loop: CASSPRYPRVSTTEAFF. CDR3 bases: TGTGCCAGCAGCCCCAGGTACCCCAGGGTTTCGACCACTGAAGCTTTCTTT. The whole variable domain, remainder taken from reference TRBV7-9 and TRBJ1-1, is DTGVSQNPRHKITKRGQNVTFRCDPISEHNRLYWYRQTLGQGPEFLTYFQNEAQLEKSRLLSDRFSAERPKGSFSTLEIQRTEQGDSAMYLCASSPRYPRVSTTEAFFGQGTRLTVV.

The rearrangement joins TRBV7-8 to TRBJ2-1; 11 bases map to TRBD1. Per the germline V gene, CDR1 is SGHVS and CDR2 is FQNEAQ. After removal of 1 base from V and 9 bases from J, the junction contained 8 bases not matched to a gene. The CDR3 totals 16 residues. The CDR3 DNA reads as TGTGCCAGCAGCTTAGTCGTCGGACAGGGGGCAGGTGAGCAGTTCTTC. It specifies CASSLVVGQGAGEQFF.

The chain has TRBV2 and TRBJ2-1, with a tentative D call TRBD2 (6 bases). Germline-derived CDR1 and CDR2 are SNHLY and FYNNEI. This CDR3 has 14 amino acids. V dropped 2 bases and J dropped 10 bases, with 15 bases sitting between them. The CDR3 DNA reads TGTGCCAGCAGTGAAAGGAGGGGCTCGGGCGAGCAGTTCTTC. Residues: CASSERRGSGEQFF.

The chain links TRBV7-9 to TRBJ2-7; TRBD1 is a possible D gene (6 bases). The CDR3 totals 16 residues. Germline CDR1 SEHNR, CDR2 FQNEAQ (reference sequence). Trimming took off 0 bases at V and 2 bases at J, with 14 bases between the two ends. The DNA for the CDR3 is TGTGCCAGCAGCTTAGCGGGGGCCGGGAACCCCTACGAGCAGTACTTC. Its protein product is CASSLAGAGNPYEQYF. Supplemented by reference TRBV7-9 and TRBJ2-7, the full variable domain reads DTGVSQNPRHKITKRGQNVTFRCDPISEHNRLYWYRQTLGQGPEFLTYFQNEAQLEKSRLLSDRFSAERPKGSFSTLEIQRTEQGDSAMYLCASSLAGAGNPYEQYFGPGTRLTVT.

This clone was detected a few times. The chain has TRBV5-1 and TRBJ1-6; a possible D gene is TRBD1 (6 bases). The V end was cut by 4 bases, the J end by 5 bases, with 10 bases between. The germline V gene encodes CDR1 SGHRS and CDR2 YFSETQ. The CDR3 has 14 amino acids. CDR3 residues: CASSRGQDNSPLHF. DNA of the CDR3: TGCGCCAGCAGCCGGGGGCAGGATAATTCACCCCTCCACTTT.

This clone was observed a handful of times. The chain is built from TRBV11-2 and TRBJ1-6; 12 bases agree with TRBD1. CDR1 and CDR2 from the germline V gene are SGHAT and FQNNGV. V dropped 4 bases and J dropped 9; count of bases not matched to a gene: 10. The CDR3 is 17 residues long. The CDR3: CASSSRFLGQGASPLHF. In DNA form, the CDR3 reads TGTGCCAGCAGCTCCCGGTTCTTGGGACAGGGGGCTTCACCCCTCCACTTT.

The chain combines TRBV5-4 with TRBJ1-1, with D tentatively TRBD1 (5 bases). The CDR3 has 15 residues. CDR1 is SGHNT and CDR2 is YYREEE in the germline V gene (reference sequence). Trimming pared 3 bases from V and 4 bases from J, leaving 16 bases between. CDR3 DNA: TGTGCCAGCAGCTCCATGCAGGGATTGCTCACTGAAGCTTTCTTT. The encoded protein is CASSSMQGLLTEAFF.

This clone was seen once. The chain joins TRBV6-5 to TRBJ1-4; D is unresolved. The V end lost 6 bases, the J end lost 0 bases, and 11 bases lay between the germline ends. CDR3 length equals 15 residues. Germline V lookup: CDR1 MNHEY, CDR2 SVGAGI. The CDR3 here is CASSLDGATNEKLFF. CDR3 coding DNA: TGTGCCAGCAGCCTCGACGGTGCAACTAATGAAAAACTGTTTTTT.

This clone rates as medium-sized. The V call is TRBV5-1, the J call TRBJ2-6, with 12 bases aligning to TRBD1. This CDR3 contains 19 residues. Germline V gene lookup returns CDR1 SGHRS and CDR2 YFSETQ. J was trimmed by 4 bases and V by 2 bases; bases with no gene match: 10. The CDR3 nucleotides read TGCGCCAGCAGCTTATGGTCGGGACAGGGGGCGGGCGGGGCCAACGTCCTGACTTTC. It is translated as CASSLWSGQGAGGANVLTF. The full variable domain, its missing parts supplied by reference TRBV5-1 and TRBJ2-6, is KAGVTQTPRYLIKTRGQQVTLSCSPISGHRSVSWYQQTPGQGLQFLFEYFSETQRNKGNFPGRFSGRQFSNSRSEMNVSTLELGDSALYLCASSLWSGQGAGGANVLTFGAGSRLTVL.

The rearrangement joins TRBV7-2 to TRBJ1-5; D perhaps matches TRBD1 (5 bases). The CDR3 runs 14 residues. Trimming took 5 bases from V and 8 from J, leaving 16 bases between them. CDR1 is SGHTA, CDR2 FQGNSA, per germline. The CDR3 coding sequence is TGTGCCAGCAGCCTCTTAGGGGCCGGCGAGCCCCAGCATTTT. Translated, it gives CASSLLGAGEPQHF.

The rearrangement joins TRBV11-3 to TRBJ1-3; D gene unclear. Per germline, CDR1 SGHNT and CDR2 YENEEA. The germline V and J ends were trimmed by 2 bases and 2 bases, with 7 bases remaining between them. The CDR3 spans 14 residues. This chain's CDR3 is CASSLSPTGNTIYF. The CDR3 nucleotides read TGTGCCAGCAGCTTAAGTCCTACTGGAAACACCATATATTTT.

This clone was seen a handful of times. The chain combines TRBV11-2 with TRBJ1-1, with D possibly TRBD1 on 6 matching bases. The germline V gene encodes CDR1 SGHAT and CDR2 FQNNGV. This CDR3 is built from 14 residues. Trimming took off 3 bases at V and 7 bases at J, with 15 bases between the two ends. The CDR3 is CASSFFRGGGEAFF. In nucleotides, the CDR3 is TGTGCCAGCAGCTTCTTCAGAGGGGGTGGTGAAGCTTTCTTT.

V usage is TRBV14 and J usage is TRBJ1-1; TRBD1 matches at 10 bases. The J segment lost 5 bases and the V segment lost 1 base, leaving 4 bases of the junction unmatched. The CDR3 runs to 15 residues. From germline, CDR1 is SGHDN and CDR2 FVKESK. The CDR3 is CASSQGQGARTEAFF. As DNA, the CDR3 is TGTGCCAGCAGCCAAGGACAGGGGGCGCGGACTGAAGCTTTCTTT. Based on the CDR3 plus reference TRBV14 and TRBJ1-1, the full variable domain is EAGVTQFPSHSVIEKGQTVTLRCDPISGHDNLYWYRRVMGKEIKFLLHFVKESKQDESGMPNNRFLAERTGGTYSTLKVQPAELEDSGVYFCASSQGQGARTEAFFGQGTRLTVV.

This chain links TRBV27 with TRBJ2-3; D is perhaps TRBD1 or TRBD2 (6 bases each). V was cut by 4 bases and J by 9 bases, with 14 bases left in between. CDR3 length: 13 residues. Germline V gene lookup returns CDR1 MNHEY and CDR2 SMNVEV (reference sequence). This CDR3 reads CASSYTRGGTQYF. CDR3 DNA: TGTGCCAGCAGTTACACCAGGGGAGGCACGCAGTATTTT.

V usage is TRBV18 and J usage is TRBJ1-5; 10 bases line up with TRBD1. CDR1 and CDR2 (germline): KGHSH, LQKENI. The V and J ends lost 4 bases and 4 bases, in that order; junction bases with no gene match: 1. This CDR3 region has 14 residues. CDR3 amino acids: CASSRTGGNQPQHF. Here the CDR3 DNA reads TGTGCCAGCTCACGGACAGGGGGGAATCAGCCCCAGCATTTT.

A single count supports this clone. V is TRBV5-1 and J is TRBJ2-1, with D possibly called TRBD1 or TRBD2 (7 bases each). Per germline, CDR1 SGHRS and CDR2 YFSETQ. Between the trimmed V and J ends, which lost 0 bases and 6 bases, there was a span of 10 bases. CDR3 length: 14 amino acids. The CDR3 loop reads CASSLGRGGNEQFF. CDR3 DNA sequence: TGCGCCAGCAGCTTGGGCAGGGGGGGCAATGAGCAGTTCTTC.

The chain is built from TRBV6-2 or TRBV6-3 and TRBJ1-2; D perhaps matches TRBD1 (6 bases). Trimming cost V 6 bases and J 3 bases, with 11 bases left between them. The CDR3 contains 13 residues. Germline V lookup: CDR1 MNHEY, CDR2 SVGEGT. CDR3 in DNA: TGTGCCAGCAGCTCCACAGGGTACTATGGCTACACCTTC. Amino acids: CASSSTGYYGYTF.

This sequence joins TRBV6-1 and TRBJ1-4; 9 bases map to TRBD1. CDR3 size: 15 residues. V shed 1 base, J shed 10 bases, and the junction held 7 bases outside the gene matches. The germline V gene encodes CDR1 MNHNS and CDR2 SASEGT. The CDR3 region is CASSEEGTGTRKLFF. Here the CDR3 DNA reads TGTGCCAGCAGTGAAGAAGGGACAGGGACTCGAAAACTGTTTTTT.